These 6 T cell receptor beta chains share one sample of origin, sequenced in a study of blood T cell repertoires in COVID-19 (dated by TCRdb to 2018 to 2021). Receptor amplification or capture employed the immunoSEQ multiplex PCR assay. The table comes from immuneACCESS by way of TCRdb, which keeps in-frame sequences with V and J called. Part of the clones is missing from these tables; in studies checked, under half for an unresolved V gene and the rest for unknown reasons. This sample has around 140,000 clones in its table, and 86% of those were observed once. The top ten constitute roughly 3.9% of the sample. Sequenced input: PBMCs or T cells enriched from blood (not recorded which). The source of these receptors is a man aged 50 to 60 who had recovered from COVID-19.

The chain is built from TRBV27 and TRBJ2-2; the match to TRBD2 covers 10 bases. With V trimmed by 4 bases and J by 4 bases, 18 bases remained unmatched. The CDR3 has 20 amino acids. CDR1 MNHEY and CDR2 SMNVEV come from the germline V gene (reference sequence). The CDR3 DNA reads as TGTGCCAGCAGTTCCTTAGCGGGGGGAGGGGGCTGGGGGAGCACCGGGGAGCTGTTTTTT. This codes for CASSSLAGGGGWGSTGELFF.

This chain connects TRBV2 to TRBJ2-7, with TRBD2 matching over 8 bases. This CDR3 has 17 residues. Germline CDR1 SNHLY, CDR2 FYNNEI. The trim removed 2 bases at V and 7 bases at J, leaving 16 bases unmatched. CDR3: CASSELAGSLSTIEQYF. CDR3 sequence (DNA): TGTGCCAGCAGTGAACTAGCGGGCTCCCTATCCACTATAGAGCAGTACTTC.

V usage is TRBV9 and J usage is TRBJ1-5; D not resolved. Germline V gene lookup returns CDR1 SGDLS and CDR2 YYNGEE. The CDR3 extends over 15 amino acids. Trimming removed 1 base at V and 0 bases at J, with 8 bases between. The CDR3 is CASSVSSDSNQPQHF. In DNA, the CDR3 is TGTGCCAGCAGCGTATCCTCAGATAGCAATCAGCCCCAGCATTTT.

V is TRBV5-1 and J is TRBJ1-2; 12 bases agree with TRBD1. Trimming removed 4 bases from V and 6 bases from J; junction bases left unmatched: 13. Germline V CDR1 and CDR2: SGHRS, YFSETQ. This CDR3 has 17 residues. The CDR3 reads CASSVEGQGAISDGYTF. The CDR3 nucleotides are TGCGCCAGCAGCGTAGAGGGACAGGGGGCCATCAGCGATGGCTACACCTTC.

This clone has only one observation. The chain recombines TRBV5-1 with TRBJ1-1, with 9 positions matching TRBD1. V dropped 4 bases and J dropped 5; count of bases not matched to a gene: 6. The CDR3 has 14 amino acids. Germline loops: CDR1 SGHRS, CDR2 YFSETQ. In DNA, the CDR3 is TGCGCCAGCAGCGCGGGGACAGGGATGACTGAAGCTTTCTTT. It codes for CASSAGTGMTEAFF.

The CDR3 is CASSSSGLAGGSTGELFF. The CDR3, as DNA: TGTGCCAGCAGCTCATCGGGACTAGCGGGAGGGAGCACCGGGGAGCTGTTTTTT. This chain joins TRBV7-9 and TRBJ2-2; 16 bases are a match to TRBD2. CDR1 and CDR2 from the germline V gene are SEHNR and FQNEAQ (reference sequence). The CDR3 covers 18 residues. V was pared by 4 bases and J by 4 bases, with 6 bases of the junction left unmatched.